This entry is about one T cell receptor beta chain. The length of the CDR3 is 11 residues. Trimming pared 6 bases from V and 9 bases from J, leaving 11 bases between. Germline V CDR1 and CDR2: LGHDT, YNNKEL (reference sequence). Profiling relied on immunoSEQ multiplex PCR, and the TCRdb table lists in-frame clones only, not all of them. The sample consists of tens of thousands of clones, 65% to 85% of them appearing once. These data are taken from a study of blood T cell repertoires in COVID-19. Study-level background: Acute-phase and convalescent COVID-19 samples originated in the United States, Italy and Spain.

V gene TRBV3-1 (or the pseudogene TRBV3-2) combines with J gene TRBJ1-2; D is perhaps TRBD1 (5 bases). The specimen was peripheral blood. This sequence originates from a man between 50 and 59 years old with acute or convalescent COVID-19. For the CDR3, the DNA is TGTGCCAGCAGGCAGATGGACAGCTACACCTTC. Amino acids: CASRQMDSYTF.